Presented here are 13 T cell receptor beta chains from one specimen sequenced in a study of cytomegalovirus exposure and HLA in healthy donors. The PCR ran on 60 Vbeta and 13 Jbeta primers. Assay used: immunoSEQ multiplex PCR; TCRdb lists only in-frame clones, some missing. The sample contains over 75,000 clones, around 74% of which appear only once. The material sequenced was PBMCs. The receptors derive from a middle-aged man in good health and CMV-seropositive.

This chain uses TRBV9 with TRBJ1-3, with D possibly being TRBD1 (5 bases). This CDR3 region has 15 residues. V was trimmed by 0 bases and J by 0 bases, leaving 7 bases between them. Germline V lookup: CDR1 SGDLS, CDR2 YYNGEE. CDR3 in amino acids: CASSVGGGSGNTIYF. The CDR3 nucleotides read TGTGCCAGCAGCGTAGGGGGGGGCTCTGGAAACACCATATATTTT.

This clone was seen only a few times. The rearrangement uses TRBV6-1 and TRBJ2-5; 8 bases fit TRBD2. The J call may be in error: the DNA end matches TRBJ2-7 better. From germline, CDR1 is MNHNS and CDR2 SASEGT. The CDR3 contains 15 residues. Written as DNA, the CDR3 is TGTGCCAGCAGTGAGCAGTCAGGACTAGCATTCGAGCAGTACTTC. It codes for CASSEQSGLAFEQYF.

This clone was observed a few times. The chain has TRBV4-1 and TRBJ2-7, with 12 bases identical to TRBD2. After removal of 0 bases from V and 0 bases from J, the junction contained 0 bases not matched to a gene. The CDR3 runs to 16 residues. Germline V gives CDR1 MGHRA, CDR2 YSYEKL. The CDR3 DNA sequence: TGCGCCAGCAGCCAAGAGGGACTAGCGGGCTCCTACGAGCAGTACTTC. This gives the protein CASSQEGLAGSYEQYF.

A few counts support this clone. J is TRBJ2-7 and V is TRBV11-2; TRBD2 matches 8 bases. The CDR3 loop spans 16 amino acids. Trimming at V came to 5 bases and at J to 2 bases, leaving 11 bases not matched to a gene. Germline V lookup: CDR1 SGHAT, CDR2 FQNNGV. The CDR3 reads CASSRSTSGVAYEQYF. CDR3 DNA: TGTGCCAGCAGCCGATCAACTAGCGGAGTAGCCTACGAGCAGTACTTC.

About this clone itself: At one end, the junction sequence differs from germline, possibly due to a read error. The rearrangement links TRBV7-7 to TRBJ2-7, with TRBD1 matching 12 bases. Germline assignment: CDR1 SSHAT and CDR2 FNYEAQ (reference sequence). This CDR3 spans 15 amino acids. CDR3 coding DNA: TGTGCTAGCAGCTTATTGCCGGGACAGGGGGCCGAGCAGTACTTC. It encodes CASSLLPGQGAEQYF. Variable domain in full (rest from reference TRBV7-7 and TRBJ2-7): GAGVSQSPRYKVTKRGQDVTLRCDPISSHATLYWYQQALGQGPEFLTYFNYEAQPDKSGLPSDRFSAERPEGSISTLTIQRTEQRDSAMYRCASSLLPGQGAEQYFGPGTRLTVT.

In its sample, this clone was seen once. The V and J genes are TRBV7-2 and TRBJ2-1; 9 bases agree with TRBD2. Germline-derived CDR1 and CDR2 are SGHTA and FQGNSA. This CDR3 comprises 18 residues. The junction had 11 bases not matched to a gene; V was cut back by 0 bases and J by 5 bases. CDR3 in amino acids: CASSLAPLGLASHNEQFF. Written as DNA, the CDR3 is TGTGCCAGCAGCTTAGCGCCCCTGGGACTAGCAAGTCACAATGAGCAGTTCTTC.

This clone has a single count. The rearrangement links TRBV28 to TRBJ2-7; D is possibly TRBD2 (6 bases). Germline V gene sequence: CDR1 MDHEN, CDR2 SYDVKM. Trimming took off 5 bases at V and 7 bases at J, with 9 bases between the two ends. This CDR3 spans 11 amino acids. The CDR3 sequence: CASSLRGEQYF. CDR3 coding DNA: TGTGCCAGCAGTCTCCGGGGGGAGCAGTACTTC.

This clone was observed once. V and J are TRBV18 and TRBJ2-2, with D perhaps TRBD2 (5 bases). V dropped 5 bases and J dropped 2 bases, with 15 bases sitting between them. The germline gives CDR1 KGHSH, CDR2 LQKENI. The CDR3 has 16 residues. Here the CDR3 reads CASSTPAGLNTGELFF. The CDR3 nucleotides read TGTGCCAGCTCAACTCCTGCTGGACTCAACACCGGGGAGCTGTTTTTT.

This chain uses TRBV11-2 with TRBJ2-5, with D possibly TRBD1 on 6 matching bases. CDR3 size: 16 residues. Per germline, CDR1 SGHAT and CDR2 FQNNGV. V lost 3 bases, J lost 6 bases, and 20 bases lay in between. The CDR3 bases are TGTGCCAGCAGCTTGAGGCTGGACAGTTACAAAAAGACCCAGTACTTC. This encodes CASSLRLDSYKKTQYF.

Comments on this clone: The same CDR3 is also encoded by other DNA sequences in this sample. The chain employs TRBV27 and TRBJ2-7; TRBD2 matches at 8 bases. Per germline, CDR1 MNHEY and CDR2 SMNVEV (reference sequence). The CDR3 loop spans 16 amino acids. Losses at the gene ends were 6 bases for V and 3 bases for J; bases not matched to a gene: 13. CDR3 in DNA: TGTGCCAGCAGCTCCGGAACTAGCGGCCCCCTCTACGAGCAGTACTTC. This translates into CASSSGTSGPLYEQYF.

The CDR3 region is CASKRWTGTFDSGANVLTF. The DNA for the CDR3 is TGTGCCAGCAAGAGGTGGACAGGGACCTTCGACTCTGGGGCCAACGTCCTGACTTTC. The chain combines TRBV27 with TRBJ2-6; 8 bases map to TRBD1. CDR1 is MNHEY and CDR2 is SMNVEV in the germline V gene (reference sequence). After removal of 7 bases from V and 0 bases from J, the junction contained 14 bases not matched to a gene. This CDR3 is 19 amino acids long.

This clone was found a few times. The J gene is TRBJ2-7, the V gene TRBV9; D is ambiguous. The germline gives CDR1 SGDLS, CDR2 YYNGEE. This CDR3 contains 11 residues. The V gene lost 4 bases and the J gene lost 5 bases, with 7 bases spanning the gap. For the CDR3, the DNA is TGTGCCAGCAGCCCTGAGCACGAGCAGTACTTC. Translation: CASSPEHEQYF. Full variable domain (outside the CDR3, taken from reference TRBV9 and TRBJ2-7): DSGVTQTPKHLITATGQRVTLRCSPRSGDLSVYWYQQSLDQGLQFLIQYYNGEERAKGNILERFSAQQFPDLHSELNLSSLELGDSALYFCASSPEHEQYFGPGTRLTVT.

V and J are TRBV18 and TRBJ1-1; D ambiguous. Germline CDR1 reads KGHSH; CDR2 reads LQKENI. The CDR3 is made up of 15 amino acids. The V gene lost 1 base and the J gene lost 5 bases, with 14 bases spanning the gap. CDR3 in amino acids: CASSPREEGWTEAFF. The CDR3 DNA sequence: TGTGCCAGCTCACCACGAGAGGAGGGTTGGACTGAAGCTTTCTTT.